This T cell receptor beta chain was documented in a study of OX40 agonist ivuxolimab in advanced cancers. Study summary: Allowance was made for prior anti-PD-1, anti-PD-L1 or anti-CTLA-4 therapy, and roughly 40% had some. The study's findings and limits: In the 0.1-3.0 mg/kg groups, partial responders showed among the lowest expansion. At doses 0.1 to 3.0 mg/kg, CD4+ and CD8+ clones expanded. More expanded clones were found, on average, in CD8+ than in CD4+ T cells.

TCRdb keeps only in-frame clones here, not all; method: immunoSEQ multiplex PCR. The repertoire holds about 66,000 clones, around 80% seen once, with 5% in the top ten. To note about this clone: Its cognate antigen is unknown.

V was clipped by 5 bases and J by 4 bases; unmatched bases: 10. Per the germline V gene, CDR1 is MNHNS and CDR2 is SASEGT. This CDR3 is built from 15 residues. The TCR comes from an adult with an advanced solid tumor such as melanoma, head and neck, liver or kidney cancer. Sample: CD4+ or CD8+ T cells sorted from blood, taken in a trial of the OX40 agonist ivuxolimab. V usage is TRBV6-1 and J usage is TRBJ1-2; TRBD1 aligns across 7 bases. The chain's CDR3 is CASSKTTGWSYGYTF. The DNA of the CDR3 is TGTGCCAGCAGTAAGACGACAGGGTGGAGCTATGGCTACACCTTC.